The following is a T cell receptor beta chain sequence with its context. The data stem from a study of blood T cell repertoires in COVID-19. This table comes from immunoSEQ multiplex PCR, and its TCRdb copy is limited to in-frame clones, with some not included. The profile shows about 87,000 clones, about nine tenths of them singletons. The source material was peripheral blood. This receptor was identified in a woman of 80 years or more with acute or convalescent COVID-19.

CDR3: CASSFLRGTEAFF. For the CDR3, the DNA is TGTGCCAGCAGTTTCCTTCGGGGAACTGAAGCTTTCTTT. V usage is TRBV27 and J usage is TRBJ1-1, with D hard to call. This CDR3 is built from 13 residues. The germline V gene encodes CDR1 MNHEY and CDR2 SMNVEV (reference sequence). V lost 3 bases and J 5 bases, leaving 10 bases between the germline ends.